This T cell receptor beta chain was found in a study of T cell responses to AZD1222 COVID-19 vaccine. The study, taken as a whole, reports: Spike-specific TCRs gained breadth and depth after people received two AZD1222 doses. Donors, mostly white British, included more females; clonal diversity was possibly underestimated.

This CDR3 has 17 residues. Trimming removed 5 bases from V and 2 bases from J, with 19 bases in between. Germline V gene lookup returns CDR1 LNHDA and CDR2 SQIVND (reference sequence). TCRdb's table, derived via immunoSEQ multiplex PCR, lists solely in-frame clones and lacks some. The sample consists of about 160,000 clones, about 89% of them appearing once. About this clone itself: No antigen is known for it.

The material sequenced was peripheral blood, taken 28 days after the second AZD1222 dose. The rearrangement links TRBV19 to TRBJ1-3; weak D call: TRBD1 (6 bases). The TCR was taken from an adult who received the AZD1222 COVID-19 vaccine. This CDR3 is CASSPLGGAIAGNTIYF. CDR3 DNA sequence: TGTGCCAGTAGTCCTCTTGGGGGGGCAATCGCTGGAAACACCATATATTTT.